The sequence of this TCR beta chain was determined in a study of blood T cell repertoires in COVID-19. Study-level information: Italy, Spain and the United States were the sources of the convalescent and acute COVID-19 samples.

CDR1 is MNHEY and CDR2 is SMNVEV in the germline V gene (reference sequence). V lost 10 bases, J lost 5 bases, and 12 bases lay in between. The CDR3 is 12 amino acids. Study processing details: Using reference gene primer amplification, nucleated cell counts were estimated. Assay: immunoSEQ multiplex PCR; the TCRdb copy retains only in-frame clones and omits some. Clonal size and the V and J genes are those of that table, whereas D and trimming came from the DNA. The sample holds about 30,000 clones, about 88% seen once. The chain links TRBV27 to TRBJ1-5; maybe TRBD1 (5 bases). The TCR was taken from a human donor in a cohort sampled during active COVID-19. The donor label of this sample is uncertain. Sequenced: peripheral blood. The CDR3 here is CATGQGYQPQHF. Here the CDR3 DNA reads TGTGCCACCGGGCAGGGATATCAGCCCCAGCATTTT.